The present T cell receptor beta chain was sequenced within a study of cytomegalovirus exposure and HLA in healthy donors. Germline loops: CDR1 SGHTS, CDR2 YDEGEE. The CDR3 sequence is 16 residues long. Trimming took 5 bases from V and 3 from J; bases not matched to a gene: 8. With 60 Vbeta and 13 Jbeta primers, the PCR was carried out. Only in-frame clones appear in the TCRdb table, and some are missing; sequencing was by immunoSEQ multiplex PCR. Of about 150,000 clones listed, approximately 78% are singletons. This clone was seen more than once but under ten times. V and J are TRBV5-8 and TRBJ2-1, with 10 bases aligning to TRBD1. The sequenced sample was PBMCs. This sequence originates from a man aged 35-49 years in good health and CMV-seropositive. Written as DNA, the CDR3 is TGTGCCAGCAGGGAGGACAGGGGGTCGGGCTACAATGAGCAGTTCTTC. Its protein product is CASREDRGSGYNEQFF.